The entry below gives a single T cell receptor (beta chain) sequence along with its context. This entry belongs to a study of blood T cell repertoires in COVID-19. About the study: T cells, B-cell-depleted T cells, or PBMCs provided the cDNA or gDNA that served as material.

In the study's own analysis: Estimated nucleated cell counts came from reference gene primer amplification. Generated by immunoSEQ multiplex PCR, the TCRdb table keeps only in-frame clones and is missing some. D and trimming were read from the DNA, whereas the V and J calls and clone size are those reported in that table. The table includes some 170,000 clones, about 88% detected once. The sequence was collected from a middle-aged man with acute or convalescent COVID-19. The sequenced material came from peripheral blood.

The CDR3 loop is CASSPLGEGAGGYGYTF. In DNA, the CDR3 is TGTGCCAGCAGTCCGCTGGGTGAGGGGGCGGGTGGCTATGGCTACACCTTC. The gene calls are TRBV6-6 and TRBJ1-2; 7 bases agree with TRBD1. This CDR3 is built from 17 residues. Germline V gene data show CDR1 as MNHNY and CDR2 as SVGAGI (reference sequence). The junction had 16 bases not matched to a gene; V was cut back by 5 bases and J by 4 bases.